Listed here are 32 T cell receptor beta chains from one sample, sequenced in a study of T cell clonotyping in hematopoietic cell transplantation. Using immunoSEQ multiplex PCR, the repertoire was profiled, and TCRdb retains in-frame clones only, with some absent. Among roughly 17,000 clones listed, approximately 91% were seen once. The sequenced material came from peripheral blood mononuclear cells. Receptors were obtained from a man between 40 and 49 years old in good health. Some clones in this sample may be carry-over from other donors' samples.

This chain connects TRBV7-9 to TRBJ2-2; D uncertain. Germline CDR1 reads SEHNR; CDR2 reads FQNEAQ (reference sequence). V lost 1 base, J lost 3 bases, and 9 bases lay in between. This CDR3 has 15 amino acids. The CDR3 DNA follows: TGTGCCAGCAGCTTAGGCGGATTGGACACCGGGGAGCTGTTTTTT. This codes for CASSLGGLDTGELFF.

J is TRBJ2-7 and V is TRBV19; tentatively, D is TRBD1 or TRBD2 (5 bases each). Germline V gene sequence: CDR1 LNHDA, CDR2 SQIVND (reference sequence). V was trimmed by 5 bases and J by 0 bases, leaving 8 bases between them. This CDR3 spans 13 amino acids. The DNA for the CDR3 is TGTGCCAGTAGTTGGGGGAGCTCCTACGAGCAGTACTTC. Translated: CASSWGSSYEQYF.

V is TRBV5-4 and J is TRBJ1-1; TRBD1 might be the D (6 bases). The CDR3 is 13 amino acids. The V gene's germline CDR1 is SGHNT and CDR2 YYREEE (reference sequence). V shed 10 bases and J shed 1 base, with 14 bases lying between them. The CDR3: CAGMTGRNTEAFF. The CDR3 nucleotides are TGTGCCGGAATGACAGGACGGAACACTGAAGCTTTCTTT.

A single count supports this clone. The chain recombines TRBV9 with TRBJ2-1; a possible D gene is TRBD1 (5 bases). The V gene lost 0 bases and the J gene lost 7 bases, with 11 bases spanning the gap. In germline, CDR1 is SGDLS, CDR2 YYNGEE. The CDR3 sequence is 14 residues long. The CDR3 DNA follows: TGTGCCAGCAGCGTAGCAGGGATGTGGAATGAGCAGTTCTTC. Its translation: CASSVAGMWNEQFF. Drawing the rest from reference TRBV9 and TRBJ2-1, the complete variable domain is DSGVTQTPKHLITATGQRVTLRCSPRSGDLSVYWYQQSLDQGLQFLIQYYNGEERAKGNILERFSAQQFPDLHSELNLSSLELGDSALYFCASSVAGMWNEQFFGPGTRLTVL.

The chain has TRBV6-1 and TRBJ2-2; D remains unclear. Germline V gives CDR1 MNHNS, CDR2 SASEGT. This CDR3 has 14 residues. Trimming took 0 bases from V and 3 from J, leaving 5 bases between them. DNA of the CDR3: TGTGCCAGCAGTGAAGCAAAGGACACCGGGGAGCTGTTTTTT. Translating it yields CASSEAKDTGELFF.

The genes are TRBV5-4 and TRBJ1-1; 10 bases align to TRBD1. Per germline, CDR1 SGHNT and CDR2 YYREEE (reference sequence). The CDR3 sequence is 14 residues long. V shed 4 bases and J 6 bases; nucleotides not matched to a gene: 6. CDR3 in DNA: TGTGCCAGCAGCCTACGGGACAGGGGCGCTGAAGCTTTCTTT. Protein sequence: CASSLRDRGAEAFF.

V gene TRBV7-2 combines with J gene TRBJ1-5, with 7 bases fitting TRBD1. The CDR3 extends over 15 amino acids. Trimming removed 2 bases from V and 6 bases from J; junction bases left unmatched: 7. Germline CDR1 is SGHTA and CDR2 is FQGNSA. The CDR3 loop is CASSLSSGGGQPQHF. For the CDR3, the DNA is TGTGCCAGCAGCTTAAGCTCAGGGGGAGGTCAGCCCCAGCATTTT.

This clone was seen just once. V is TRBV11-3 and J is TRBJ2-1; TRBD2 is a possible D gene (5 bases). Germline V gives CDR1 SGHNT, CDR2 YENEEA. This CDR3 is 13 amino acids long. The germline V and J ends were trimmed by 1 base and 5 bases, with 6 bases remaining between them. The CDR3 DNA reads as TGTGCCAGCAGCTTAGGGGGAGACAATGAGCAGTTCTTC. Translation gives CASSLGGDNEQFF.

V and J are TRBV6-5 and TRBJ1-2; the D is unclear. With 7 bases removed from V and 4 bases from J, the gap between germline ends came to 16 bases. The CDR3 covers 14 residues. From germline, CDR1 is MNHEY and CDR2 SVGAGI. Here the CDR3 DNA reads TGTGCCAGCAAGATTACGGTTCTGGCCTATGGCTACACCTTC. Translated: CASKITVLAYGYTF.

On this clone: One junction end disagrees with the germline gene, perhaps due to a read error. The chain combines TRBV19 with TRBJ2-1; 11 positions match TRBD1. From germline, CDR1 is LNHDA and CDR2 SQIVND (reference sequence). This CDR3 region has 15 residues. CDR3 DNA sequence: TGTGCCAGTAGTATCGGACAGGGGGCCTATAATGAGCAGTTCTTC. Residues: CASSIGQGAYNEQFF.

The genes are TRBV5-4 and TRBJ2-7; D not certain. Germline V gives CDR1 SGHNT, CDR2 YYREEE (reference sequence). The CDR3 totals 12 residues. Trimming shortened V by 2 bases and J by 5 bases, and 8 bases separated the two germline ends. CDR3 in amino acids: CASSFGSNEQYF. The DNA for the CDR3 is TGTGCCAGCAGCTTCGGTAGTAACGAGCAGTACTTC.

The rearrangement joins TRBV28 to TRBJ1-1; TRBD1 agrees at 7 bases. Germline V CDR1 and CDR2: MDHEN, SYDVKM. V lost 4 bases and J lost 1; bases outside the gene matches: 9. This CDR3 has 16 amino acids. This chain's CDR3 is CASSSPTTGKNTEAFF. As DNA, the CDR3 is TGTGCCAGCAGTTCTCCTACGACAGGGAAGAACACTGAAGCTTTCTTT.

J is TRBJ2-5 and V is TRBV27; 7 bases map to TRBD2. After removal of 5 bases from V and 1 base from J, the junction contained 7 bases not matched to a gene. Germline lookup yields CDR1 MNHEY and CDR2 SMNVEV (reference sequence). The CDR3 has 15 amino acids. The CDR3 DNA sequence: TGTGCCAGCAGTCCGACGGGAGGTGCCCAAGAGACCCAGTACTTC. Translating it yields CASSPTGGAQETQYF.

Here the CDR3 DNA reads TGTGCCAGCAGACCGGGACCTTCGGGCTTAGGTTCACCCCTCCACTTT. It is translated as CASRPGPSGLGSPLHF. V is TRBV7-2 and J is TRBJ1-6; D perhaps matches TRBD1 (5 bases). CDR3 length: 16 residues. Germline V gene sequence: CDR1 SGHTA, CDR2 FQGNSA. The ends were cut back, 6 bases at V and 9 bases at J, with 21 bases in the middle. The whole variable domain, filled in from reference TRBV7-2 and TRBJ1-6, reads GAGVSQSPSNKVTEKGKDVELRCDPISGHTALYWYRQSLGQGLEFLIYFQGNSAPDKSGLPSDRFSAERTGGSVSTLTIQRTQQEDSAVYLCASRPGPSGLGSPLHFGNGTRLTVT.

The gene calls are TRBV14 and TRBJ1-6, with D possibly being TRBD1 (5 bases). The germline V gene encodes CDR1 SGHDN and CDR2 FVKESK. The CDR3 spans 15 residues. V lost 4 bases and J 6 bases, leaving 13 bases between the germline ends. The CDR3 DNA is TGTGCCAGCAGCCCTTTAGGGGCGAGTAATTCACCCCTCCACTTT. This translates into CASSPLGASNSPLHF.

The chain uses TRBV11-2 and TRBJ2-5; D is uncertain. The length of the CDR3 is 15 residues. Germline values: CDR1 SGHAT, CDR2 FQNNGV. V was trimmed by 1 base and J by 3 bases, leaving 12 bases between them. CDR3 loop: CASSLGASTEETQYF. The CDR3, as DNA: TGTGCCAGCAGCTTAGGCGCGTCAACCGAAGAGACCCAGTACTTC.

V gene TRBV19 combines with J gene TRBJ1-2, with D uncertain. V was trimmed by 0 bases and J by 3 bases, leaving 20 bases between them. The CDR3 extends over 18 amino acids. Germline CDR1 and CDR2: LNHDA and SQIVND (reference sequence). As DNA, the CDR3 is TGTGCCAGTAGTATAGATTGGGGAGCGGGTAATTTGTACTATGGCTACACCTTC. Protein: CASSIDWGAGNLYYGYTF.

The V call is TRBV25-1, the J call TRBJ1-3; the D gene is possibly TRBD1 (6 bases). CDR3 length equals 18 residues. Trimming stripped 0 bases from V and 0 bases from J, with 15 bases between. Germline V gene lookup returns CDR1 MGHDK and CDR2 SYGVNS. The CDR3: CASSEYRSRGFSGNTIYF. CDR3 nucleotide sequence: TGTGCCAGCAGTGAATATAGGAGTAGGGGGTTCTCTGGAAACACCATATATTTT.

The chain uses TRBV28 and TRBJ2-3; 8 bases line up with TRBD2. Germline loops: CDR1 MDHEN, CDR2 SYDVKM. The ends lost 1 base at V and 0 bases at J; junction bases unmatched: 3. CDR3 length equals 16 residues. In DNA, the CDR3 is TGTGCCAGCAGTTTATCCCAGCGGGAGAGCACAGATACGCAGTATTTT. Amino acids: CASSLSQRESTDTQYF.

This chain connects TRBV6-1 to TRBJ2-7; TRBD1 might be the D (8 bases). V was pared by 5 bases and J by 1 base, with 15 bases between. Germline V lookup: CDR1 MNHNS, CDR2 SASEGT. There are 15 residues in the CDR3. CDR3 in amino acids: CASSTLQGGSYEQYF. CDR3 in DNA: TGTGCCAGCAGTACCCTACAGGGGGGGTCCTACGAGCAGTACTTC.

This clone was seen only once. The chain recombines TRBV9 with TRBJ2-1; tentatively, D is TRBD2 (6 bases). This CDR3 has 14 amino acids. Germline-derived CDR1 and CDR2 are SGDLS and YYNGEE. Trimming took 7 bases from V and 6 from J, leaving 17 bases between them. The CDR3 bases are TGTGCCAGCCGAGACCTTCTAGCGTTCAATGAGCAGTTCTTC. Its protein is CASRDLLAFNEQFF. The full variable domain, rest sourced from reference TRBV9 and TRBJ2-1, is DSGVTQTPKHLITATGQRVTLRCSPRSGDLSVYWYQQSLDQGLQFLIQYYNGEERAKGNILERFSAQQFPDLHSELNLSSLELGDSALYFCASRDLLAFNEQFFGPGTRLTVL.

The chain combines TRBV5-1 with TRBJ1-2, with 7 bases fitting TRBD1. After removal of 0 bases from V and 4 bases from J, the junction contained 6 bases not matched to a gene. The CDR3 spans 15 residues. Per the germline V gene, CDR1 is SGHRS and CDR2 is YFSETQ. DNA of the CDR3: TGCGCCAGCAGCTTGGCCGGGACAGTAACCTATGGCTACACCTTC. This sequence encodes CASSLAGTVTYGYTF.

The chain is built from TRBV6-5 and TRBJ2-7; the D is unclear. Trimming shortened V by 7 bases and J by 3 bases, and 7 bases separated the two germline ends. This CDR3 is 11 amino acids long. Germline CDR1 and CDR2: MNHEY and SVGAGI. CDR3 in amino acids: CASKSNYEQYF. The CDR3 DNA is TGTGCCAGCAAATCCAACTACGAGCAGTACTTC.

About this clone: Its ends do not fully match the called genes, so a read error is possible. The genes are TRBV7-7 and TRBJ1-6; a weak D match, TRBD1 (5 bases). The CDR3 length is 15 residues. Germline CDR1 SSHAT, CDR2 FNYEAQ (reference sequence). CDR3 amino acids: CASSKAWAGKSPLHF. In DNA form, the CDR3 reads TGTGCTAGCAGCAAGGCGTGGGCAGGGAAATCACCCCTCCACTTT.

The chain joins TRBV30 to TRBJ2-7, with D possibly matching TRBD2 (5 bases). The V end was cut by 0 bases, the J end by 3 bases, with 18 bases between. The CDR3 has 16 amino acids. Germline lookup yields CDR1 GTSNPN and CDR2 SVGIG (reference sequence). The CDR3 bases are TGTGCCTGGAGTGTAATTTCAGGCCTGGGGAGCTACGAGCAGTACTTC. It yields the protein CAWSVISGLGSYEQYF.

V is TRBV4-1 and J is TRBJ1-1; no firm D call. Germline CDR1 reads MGHRA; CDR2 reads YSYEKL. The CDR3 is 12 residues long. Trimming stripped 0 bases from V and 10 bases from J, with 9 bases between. CDR3 bases: TGCGCCAGCAGCCAAGATGGGGTGAGAGCTTTCTTT. As protein: CASSQDGVRAFF.

V and J are TRBV25-1 and TRBJ2-5; no clear D gene. The CDR3 loop spans 15 amino acids. Between the trimmed V and J ends, which lost 1 base and 1 base, there was a span of 10 bases. Germline lookup yields CDR1 MGHDK and CDR2 SYGVNS. Written as DNA, the CDR3 is TGTGCCAGCAGTGAATGGGTCGGCCCCCAAGAGACCCAGTACTTC. Translated: CASSEWVGPQETQYF.

Only a few counts were recorded for this clone. The chain couples TRBV5-4 to TRBJ2-2; D remains unclear. The CDR3 has 13 residues. CDR1 and CDR2 (germline): SGHNT, YYREEE (reference sequence). Trimming removed 0 bases at V and 6 bases at J, with 6 bases between. CDR3 sequence reads: CASSLDGPGELFF. Written as DNA, the CDR3 is TGTGCCAGCAGCTTGGACGGGCCCGGGGAGCTGTTTTTT.

The J gene is TRBJ2-3, the V gene TRBV9; no definite D call. Germline CDR1 reads SGDLS; CDR2 reads YYNGEE. This CDR3 is built from 14 residues. V lost 0 bases and J lost 2, with 7 bases in between. CDR3 sequence: CASSVAVPTDTQYF. In DNA form, the CDR3 reads TGTGCCAGCAGCGTAGCGGTTCCCACAGATACGCAGTATTTT.

The chain carries TRBV30 and TRBJ1-5, with D possibly being TRBD1 (5 bases). The V and J ends lost 0 bases and 0 bases respectively, with 9 bases between them. CDR3 length equals 15 residues. Germline V gene data show CDR1 as GTSNPN and CDR2 as SVGIG (reference sequence). CDR3: CAWSVLGDSNQPQHF. CDR3 bases: TGTGCCTGGAGTGTACTAGGGGATAGCAATCAGCCCCAGCATTTT. The full variable domain, completed using reference TRBV30 and TRBJ1-5, is SQTIHQWPATLVQPVGSPLSLECTVEGTSNPNLYWYRQAAGRGLQLLFYSVGIGQISSEVPQNLSASRPQDRQFILSSKKLLLSDSGFYLCAWSVLGDSNQPQHFGDGTRLSIL.

The chain uses TRBV20-1 and TRBJ2-5; unclear D gene. The CDR3 runs to 10 residues. CDR1 and CDR2 from the germline V gene are DFQATT and SNEGSKA (reference sequence). V dropped 2 bases and J dropped 4 bases, with 2 bases sitting between them. In DNA form, the CDR3 reads TGCAGTGCTAGACGAGAGACCCAGTACTTC. Translation: CSARRETQYF.

The chain couples TRBV30 to TRBJ2-7, with unresolved D. V was trimmed by 0 bases and J by 3 bases, leaving 6 bases between them. This CDR3 comprises 12 residues. Germline CDR1 GTSNPN, CDR2 SVGIG (reference sequence). The CDR3 loop is CAWSVLFYEQYF. Here the CDR3 DNA reads TGTGCCTGGAGTGTACTCTTCTACGAGCAGTACTTC. The full variable domain, rest sourced from reference TRBV30 and TRBJ2-7, is SQTIHQWPATLVQPVGSPLSLECTVEGTSNPNLYWYRQAAGRGLQLLFYSVGIGQISSEVPQNLSASRPQDRQFILSSKKLLLSDSGFYLCAWSVLFYEQYFGPGTRLTVT.